These T cell receptor beta chains were read from a single sample in a study of T cell repertoires in cytomegalovirus infection. TCRdb reprocessed the reads via MiXCR and lists one record per CDR3 protein. The sample has 90,000 to 110,000 distinct CDR3 sequences; around 28% are singletons. Their cognate antigens are unknown. The sequencing used CD8+ T cells from cultured PBMCs, collected from culture after CMV antigen stimulation. Source of these receptors: a human donor in good health (CMV status not recorded). Some clones in this sample may be carry-over from other donors' samples. The CDR3 runs from the conserved cysteine through the conserved F or W. D genes are given only for firm matches. Size tells how often a clone was seen (once, few, many) or the class of an expanded clone, and some rows leave it out.

d_gene	abundance	j_gene	v_gene	CDR3aa	CDR3nt
NA	many	TRBJ2-5	TRBV12-3/TRBV12-4	CASSQETQYF	TGTGCCAGCAGTCAAGAGACCCAGTACTTC
NA	NA	TRBJ1-1	TRBV7-9	CASSLGFGGRTEAFF	TGTGCCAGCAGCTTAGGGTTCGGGGGGCGTACTGAAGCTTTCTTT
TRBD1	few	TRBJ2-7	TRBV4-2	CASTPGQGAYEQYF	TGTGCCAGCACCCCGGGACAGGGGGCCTACGAGCAGTACTTC
NA	few	TRBJ1-2	TRBV4-1	CASSQDWNNGYTF	TGCGCCAGCAGCCAAGATTGGAACAACGGCTACACCTTC
NA	many	TRBJ2-5	TRBV7-2	CASSFFGKETQYF	TGTGCCAGCAGCTTCTTCGGTAAAGAGACCCAGTACTTC
NA	few	TRBJ2-2	TRBV4-1	CASSQNPSGYTGELFF	TGCGCCAGCAGCCAGAACCCTTCGGGGTACACCGGGGAGCTGTTTTTT
NA	few	TRBJ2-7	TRBV7-9	CASSLAVVSYEQYF	TGTGCCAGCAGCTTAGCAGTAGTATCCTACGAGCAGTACTTC
NA	many	TRBJ2-2	TRBV7-6	CASSFNPSGGNTGELFF	TGTGCCAGCAGCTTTAATCCCAGTGGGGGGAACACCGGGGAGCTGTTTTTT
NA	NA	TRBJ2-3	TRBV24-1	CATSDPHGQPSTDTQYF	TGTGCCACCAGTGATCCCCACGGACAGCCTAGCACAGATACGCAGTATTTT
NA	NA	TRBJ1-6	TRBV27	CASSSGVYNSPLHF	TGTGCCAGCAGTTCTGGGGTCTATAATTCACCCCTCCACTTT
NA	NA	TRBJ2-7	TRBV7-2	CASSLATPYEQYF	TGTGCCAGCAGCTTAGCGACCCCCTACGAGCAGTACTTC
TRBD1	NA	TRBJ2-5	TRBV10-3	CATLDRVGVQETQYF	TGTGCCACCCTTGACAGGGTGGGAGTCCAAGAGACCCAGTACTTC
NA	NA	TRBJ1-1	TRBV5-5	CASRPTSNTEAFF	TGTGCCAGCAGGCCGACTTCCAACACTGAAGCTTTCTTT
TRBD1	few	TRBJ1-5	TRBV19	CASTTGEFSNQPQHF	TGTGCCAGTACTACAGGGGAATTTAGCAATCAGCCCCAGCATTTT
NA	NA	TRBJ2-5	TRBV4-1	CASSQGPDFLVTQYF	TGCGCCAGCAGCCAAGGCCCGGACTTCTTGGTGACCCAGTACTTC
TRBD1	few	TRBJ2-5	TRBV12-3/TRBV12-4	CASSPTGGGETQYF	TGTGCCAGCAGCCCTACAGGGGGCGGAGAGACCCAGTACTTC
TRBD1	few	TRBJ1-4	TRBV12-3/TRBV12-4	CASSLDRGTTNEKLFF	TGTGCCAGCAGTTTAGACAGGGGGACCACTAATGAAAAACTGTTTTTT
TRBD1	NA	TRBJ1-5	TRBV28	CASSLYRGDQPQHF	TGTGCCAGCAGTTTATACAGGGGGGATCAGCCCCAGCATTTT
NA	NA	TRBJ1-1	TRBV5-1	CASSLGVWSPNTEAFF	TGCGCCAGCAGCTTAGGGGTGTGGTCCCCGAACACTGAAGCTTTCTTT
NA	NA	TRBJ1-3	TRBV5-5	CASSLQAGGNTIYF	TGTGCCAGCAGCTTGCAGGCCGGTGGAAACACCATATATTTT
TRBD1	NA	TRBJ2-7	TRBV12-3/TRBV12-4	CASSFTGGYDEQYF	TGTGCCAGCAGTTTTACAGGGGGCTACGACGAGCAGTACTTC
NA	few	TRBJ1-1	TRBV7-9	CASSLGDELEAFF	TGTGCCAGCAGCTTAGGAGACGAGCTAGAAGCTTTCTTT
NA	NA	TRBJ2-3	TRBV12-3/TRBV12-4	CASSLAGRTDTQYF	TGTGCCAGCAGTCTCGCGGGGCGCACAGATACGCAGTATTTT
NA	NA	TRBJ1-1	TRBV29-1	CSVPGWGRGAEAFF	TGCAGCGTACCCGGGTGGGGACGGGGGGCTGAAGCTTTCTTT
NA	NA	TRBJ1-4	TRBV19	CASSIEDRPNEKLFF	TGTGCCAGTAGTATAGAAGACAGACCAAATGAAAAACTGTTTTTT
NA	few	TRBJ2-2	TRBV11-1	CASSPSHTGELFF	TGTGCCAGCAGCCCGTCACACACCGGGGAGCTGTTTTTT
NA	NA	TRBJ2-1	TRBV5-1	CASSFLQVSPAAEQFF	TGCGCCAGCAGCTTCCTTCAGGTTAGTCCAGCCGCTGAGCAGTTCTTC